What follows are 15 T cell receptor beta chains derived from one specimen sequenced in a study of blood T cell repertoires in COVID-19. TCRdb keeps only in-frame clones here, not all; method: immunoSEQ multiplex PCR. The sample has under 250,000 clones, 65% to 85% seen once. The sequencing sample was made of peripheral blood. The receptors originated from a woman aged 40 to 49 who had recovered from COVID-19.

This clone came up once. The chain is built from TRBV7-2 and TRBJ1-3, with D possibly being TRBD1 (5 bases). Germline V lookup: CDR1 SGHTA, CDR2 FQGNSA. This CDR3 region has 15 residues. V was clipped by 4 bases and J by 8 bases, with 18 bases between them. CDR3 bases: TGTGCCAGCAGCTGGGTCGGATCAGGGAAGGACACCATATATTTT. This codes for CASSWVGSGKDTIYF.

The DNA for the CDR3 is TGTGCCAGCAGCGAAGGACAGTTCCCTGGAAACACCATATATTTT. Its translation is CASSEGQFPGNTIYF. The chain couples TRBV11-3 to TRBJ1-3; D is possibly TRBD1 (6 bases). This CDR3 comprises 15 residues. The germline V gene has CDR1 SGHNT and CDR2 YENEEA. Trimming stripped 5 bases from V and 2 bases from J, with 13 bases between.

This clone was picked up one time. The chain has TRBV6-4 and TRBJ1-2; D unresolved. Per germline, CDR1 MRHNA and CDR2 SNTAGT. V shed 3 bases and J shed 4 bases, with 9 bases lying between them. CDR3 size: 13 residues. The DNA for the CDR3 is TGTGCCAGCAGTGAACGGGGTACCTATGGCTACACCTTC. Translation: CASSERGTYGYTF.

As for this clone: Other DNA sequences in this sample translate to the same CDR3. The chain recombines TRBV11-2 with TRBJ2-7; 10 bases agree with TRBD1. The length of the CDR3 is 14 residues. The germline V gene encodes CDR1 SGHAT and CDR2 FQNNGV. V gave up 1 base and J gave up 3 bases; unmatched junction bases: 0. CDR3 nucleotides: TGTGCCAGCAGCTTAGGGACAGGGGGCTACGAGCAGTACTTC. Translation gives CASSLGTGGYEQYF.

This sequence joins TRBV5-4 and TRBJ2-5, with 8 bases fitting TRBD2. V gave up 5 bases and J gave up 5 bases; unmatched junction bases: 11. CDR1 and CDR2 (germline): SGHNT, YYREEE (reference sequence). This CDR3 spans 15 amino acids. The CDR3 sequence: CASRLQAGVGETQYF. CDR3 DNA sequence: TGTGCCAGCAGGCTACAAGCGGGGGTGGGGGAGACCCAGTACTTC.

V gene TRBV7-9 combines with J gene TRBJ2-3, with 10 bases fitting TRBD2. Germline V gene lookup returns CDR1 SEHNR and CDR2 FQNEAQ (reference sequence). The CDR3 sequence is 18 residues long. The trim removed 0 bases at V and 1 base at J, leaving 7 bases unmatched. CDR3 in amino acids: CASSLARASGGRTDTQYF. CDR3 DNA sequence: TGTGCCAGCAGCTTAGCGAGGGCTAGCGGGGGACGCACAGATACGCAGTATTTT. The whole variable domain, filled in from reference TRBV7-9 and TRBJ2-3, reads DTGVSQNPRHKITKRGQNVTFRCDPISEHNRLYWYRQTLGQGPEFLTYFQNEAQLEKSRLLSDRFSAERPKGSFSTLEIQRTEQGDSAMYLCASSLARASGGRTDTQYFGPGTRLTVL.

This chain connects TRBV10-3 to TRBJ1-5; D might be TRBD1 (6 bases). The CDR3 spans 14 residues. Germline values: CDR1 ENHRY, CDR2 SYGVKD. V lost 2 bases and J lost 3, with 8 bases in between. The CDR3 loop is CAISERTDNQPQHF. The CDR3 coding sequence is TGTGCCATCAGTGAGCGGACAGACAATCAGCCCCAGCATTTT.

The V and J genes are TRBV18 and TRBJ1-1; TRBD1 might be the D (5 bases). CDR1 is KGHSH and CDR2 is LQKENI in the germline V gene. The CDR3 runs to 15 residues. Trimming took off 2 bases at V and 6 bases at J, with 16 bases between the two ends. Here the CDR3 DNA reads TGTGCCAGCTCACCAGGTTTTCTAGGGGCAGCTGAAGCTTTCTTT. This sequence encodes CASSPGFLGAAEAFF.

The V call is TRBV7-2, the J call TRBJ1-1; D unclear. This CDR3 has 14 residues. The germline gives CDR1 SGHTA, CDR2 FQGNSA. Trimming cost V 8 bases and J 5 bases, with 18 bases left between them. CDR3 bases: TGTGCCAGCTCCCCCGGCGGGGTTCGGACTGAAGCTTTCTTT. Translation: CASSPGGVRTEAFF.

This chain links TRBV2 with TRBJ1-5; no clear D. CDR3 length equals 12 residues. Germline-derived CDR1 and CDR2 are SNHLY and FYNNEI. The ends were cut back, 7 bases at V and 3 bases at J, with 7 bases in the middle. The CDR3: CASMRDNQPQHF. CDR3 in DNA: TGTGCCAGCATGCGGGACAATCAGCCCCAGCATTTT.

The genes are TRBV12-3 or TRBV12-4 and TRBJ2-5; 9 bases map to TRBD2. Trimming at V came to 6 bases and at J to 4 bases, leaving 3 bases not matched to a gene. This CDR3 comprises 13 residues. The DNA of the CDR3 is TGTGCCAGCAGGACGCGGGGGGGAGAGACCCAGTACTTC. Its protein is CASRTRGGETQYF.

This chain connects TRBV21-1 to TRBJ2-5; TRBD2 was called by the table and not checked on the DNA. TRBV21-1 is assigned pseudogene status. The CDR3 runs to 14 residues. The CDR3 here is CASSKGGRIETQYF. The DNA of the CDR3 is TGTGCCAGCAGCAAAGGAGGCCGGATAGAGACCCAGTACTTC.

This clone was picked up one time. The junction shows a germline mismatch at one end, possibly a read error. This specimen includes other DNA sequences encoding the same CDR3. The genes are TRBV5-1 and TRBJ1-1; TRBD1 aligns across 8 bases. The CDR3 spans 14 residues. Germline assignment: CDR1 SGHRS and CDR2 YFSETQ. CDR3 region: CASSLDRASTEAFF. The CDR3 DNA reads TGCGCCAGCAGTTTGGACAGGGCATCCACTGAAGCTTTCTTT.

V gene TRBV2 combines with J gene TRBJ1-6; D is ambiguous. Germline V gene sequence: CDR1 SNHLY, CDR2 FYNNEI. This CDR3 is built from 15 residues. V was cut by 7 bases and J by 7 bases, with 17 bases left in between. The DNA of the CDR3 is TGTGCCAGCACAGGCAGTCAGCGGGAGAATTCACCCCTCCACTTT. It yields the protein CASTGSQRENSPLHF.

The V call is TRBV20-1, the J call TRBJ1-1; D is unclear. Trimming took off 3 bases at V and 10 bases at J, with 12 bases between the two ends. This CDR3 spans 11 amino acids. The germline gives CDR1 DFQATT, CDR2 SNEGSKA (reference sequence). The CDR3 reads CSASSGFGAFF. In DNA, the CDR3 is TGCAGTGCTAGTAGCGGCTTCGGAGCTTTCTTT.